This TCR beta chain emerged from a study of cytomegalovirus exposure and HLA in healthy donors. Regarding the study as a whole: Sequencing likely produced, as an artifact, a cluster of highly shared sequence variants. For TCR beta chains, V- and J-gene trimming was later linked to a missense DCLRE1C variant. Earlier analysis yielded a pattern in which most TCR beta V segments were productive about 90% or about 30% of the time.

As for this clone: The target antigen is unknown.

Amplification used 60 Vbeta primers and 13 Jbeta primers. The repertoire was sequenced with immunoSEQ multiplex PCR; TCRdb's copy has only in-frame clones and lacks some. The sample consists of about 270,000 clones, roughly two thirds of them appearing once. The CDR3 loop spans 17 amino acids. Germline V gene sequence: CDR1 SGHRS, CDR2 YFSETQ. Trimming at V came to 0 bases and at J to 2 bases, leaving 9 bases not matched to a gene. The source of this sequence is a female donor in good health and CMV-seronegative. The chain is built from TRBV5-1 and TRBJ2-7; 9 bases are shared with TRBD1. Sequenced sample: PBMCs. CDR3 loop: CASSLDPAGQGTYEQYF. The CDR3 DNA reads TGCGCCAGCAGCTTGGACCCGGCGGGACAGGGCACCTACGAGCAGTACTTC.